This T cell receptor (beta chain) derives from a study of T cell changes during pregnancy in multiple sclerosis. Assay used: immunoSEQ multiplex PCR; TCRdb lists only in-frame clones, some missing. The sample carries about 38,000 clones, around 92% recorded once. Per the germline V gene, CDR1 is MNHEY and CDR2 is SMNVEV (reference sequence). Germline trimming cut 7 bases from V and 2 bases from J; bases unmatched to any gene: 3. The CDR3 has 13 amino acids. The specimen comprised CD8+ T cells from peripheral blood mononuclear cells, sampled after pregnancy. This chain links TRBV27 with TRBJ1-1; 8 bases are shared with TRBD1. This TCR was recovered from a female donor with multiple sclerosis, enrolled in a pregnancy study. CDR3 protein: CASKTGVNTEAFF. CDR3 DNA sequence: TGTGCCAGCAAGACAGGGGTCAACACTGAAGCTTTCTTT.